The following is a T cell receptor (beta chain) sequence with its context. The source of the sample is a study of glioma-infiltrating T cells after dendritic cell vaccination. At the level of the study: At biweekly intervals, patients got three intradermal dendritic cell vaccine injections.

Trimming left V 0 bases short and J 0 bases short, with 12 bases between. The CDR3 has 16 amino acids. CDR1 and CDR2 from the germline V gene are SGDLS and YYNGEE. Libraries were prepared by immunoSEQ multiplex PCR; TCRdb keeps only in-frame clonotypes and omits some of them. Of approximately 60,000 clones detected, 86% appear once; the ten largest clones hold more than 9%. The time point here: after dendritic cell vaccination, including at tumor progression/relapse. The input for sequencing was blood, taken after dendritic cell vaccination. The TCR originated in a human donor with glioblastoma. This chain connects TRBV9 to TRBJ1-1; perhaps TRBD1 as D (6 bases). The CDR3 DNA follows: TGTGCCAGCAGCGTAGGCCCGGGACACTTGAACACTGAAGCTTTCTTT. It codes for CASSVGPGHLNTEAFF.